The 23 T cell receptor beta chains below were found in one sample sequenced in a study of monozygotic twins with inflammatory bowel disease. TCRdb re-called the 5' RACE reads and shows each CDR3 protein once, DNA omitted. This sample's table has 300,000 to 350,000 distinct CDR3 sequences. What was sequenced was blood. The receptors shown here come from a human donor with ulcerative colitis or Crohn's disease, or a healthy co-twin of an affected twin (not recorded which).

The gene calls are TRBV5-1 and TRBJ2-3; TCRdb picks TRBD1, but there is no DNA to check that call. CDR3 length equals 15 residues. Germline V lookup: CDR1 SGHRS, CDR2 YFSETQ. CDR3 region: CASSTGQGGTDTQYF.

The rearrangement uses TRBV19 and TRBJ2-6. This CDR3 has 15 residues. Germline loops: CDR1 LNHDA, CDR2 SQIVND (reference sequence). The CDR3 region is CASSIGFSGANVLTF.

The chain recombines TRBV6-1 with TRBJ2-7; TCRdb's assignment of TRBD2 cannot be checked, as there is no DNA. The germline V gene encodes CDR1 MNHNS and CDR2 SASEGT. This CDR3 comprises 15 residues. CDR3 region: CASQEAPGGRYEQYF.

V usage is TRBV20-1 and J usage is TRBJ2-7; no DNA is available, so the TRBD1 call from TCRdb remains unchecked. Germline V lookup: CDR1 DFQATT, CDR2 SNEGSKA (reference sequence). This CDR3 comprises 15 residues. This chain's CDR3 is CSARERARRGTEQYF.

The rearrangement links TRBV5-1 to TRBJ1-2. The CDR3 extends over 13 amino acids. In germline, CDR1 is SGHRS, CDR2 YFSETQ. The CDR3 sequence is CASSAVNNYGYTF.

CDR3 loop: CSATEQQETQYF. This chain connects TRBV20-1 to TRBJ2-5; TCRdb calls TRBD1, which cannot be checked without DNA. Per germline, CDR1 DFQATT and CDR2 SNEGSKA (reference sequence). CDR3 length: 12 amino acids.

The chain is built from TRBV5-6 and TRBJ2-7; with no DNA, the TCRdb D assignment of TRBD2 cannot be verified. From germline, CDR1 is SGHDT and CDR2 YYEEEE. The CDR3 has 12 residues. CDR3 in amino acids: CASSSRLAEQYF.

V and J are TRBV7-9 and TRBJ1-1; there is no DNA to check the TCRdb D call of TRBD1. Germline V gene data show CDR1 as SEHNR and CDR2 as FQNEAQ (reference sequence). The CDR3 runs 17 residues. CDR3 loop: CASSPRTGSGVSTEAFF.

V usage is TRBV4-2 and J usage is TRBJ2-3; the D call from TCRdb, TRBD2, cannot be confirmed without DNA. The CDR3 covers 16 residues. The germline V gene encodes CDR1 LGHNA and CDR2 YNFKEQ. Here the CDR3 reads CASSQEQPSGTDTQYF.

The chain links TRBV7-8 to TRBJ2-3; TCRdb returns TRBD1, unconfirmable since there is no DNA. The CDR3 runs 14 residues. Germline CDR1 is SGHVS and CDR2 is FQNEAQ. CDR3: CASSLSRGTDTQYF.

J is TRBJ2-7 and V is TRBV6-5. The CDR3 is 18 amino acids. The germline gives CDR1 MNHEY, CDR2 SVGAGI. CDR3 residues: CASSYSNRQDLDSYEQYF.

The chain couples TRBV7-2 to TRBJ2-1; TCRdb selects TRBD2, and the lack of DNA leaves this call unchecked. Germline loops: CDR1 SGHTA, CDR2 FQGNSA. This CDR3 has 16 amino acids. CDR3 protein: CASSPRSGGPLNEQFF.

The J gene is TRBJ2-1, the V gene TRBV5-1; TCRdb proposes TRBD2, but this gene call is untestable without DNA. Per the germline V gene, CDR1 is SGHRS and CDR2 is YFSETQ. This CDR3 is 16 amino acids long. The CDR3 region is CASSQLPGLAYNEQFF.

This sequence joins TRBV28 and TRBJ2-3. The V gene's germline CDR1 is MDHEN and CDR2 SYDVKM. There are 12 residues in the CDR3. This CDR3 is CASQPMLHTQYF.

V gene TRBV12-3 or TRBV12-4 combines with J gene TRBJ2-4; TCRdb calls TRBD2, which cannot be checked without DNA. The CDR3 has 15 residues. Here the CDR3 reads CASSFGAAEGNIQYF.

The chain combines TRBV27 with TRBJ1-5. The CDR3 contains 13 residues. Germline V gene sequence: CDR1 MNHEY, CDR2 SMNVEV (reference sequence). The CDR3 region is CASPTGLVQPQHF.

CDR3 in amino acids: CASRLGGGSSQPQHF. The chain couples TRBV5-8 to TRBJ1-5. Germline loops: CDR1 SGHTS, CDR2 YDEGEE. This CDR3 contains 15 residues.

The chain couples TRBV5-1 to TRBJ2-3; TCRdb's D call of TRBD2 is untestable without DNA. The CDR3 covers 15 residues. Germline V gene sequence: CDR1 SGHRS, CDR2 YFSETQ. CDR3 region: CASSLLAGPVDTQYF. Full variable domain (outside the CDR3, taken from reference TRBV5-1 and TRBJ2-3): KAGVTQTPRYLIKTRGQQVTLSCSPISGHRSVSWYQQTPGQGLQFLFEYFSETQRNKGNFPGRFSGRQFSNSRSEMNVSTLELGDSALYLCASSLLAGPVDTQYFGPGTRLTVL.

The V and J genes are TRBV5-6 and TRBJ2-3; TCRdb's D call, TRBD2, is unchecked because there is no DNA. From germline, CDR1 is SGHDT and CDR2 YYEEEE. The CDR3 has 17 amino acids. The CDR3 region is CASSPPIAGGRPDTQYF.

The chain recombines TRBV30 with TRBJ2-7. CDR1 is GTSNPN, CDR2 SVGIG, per germline (reference sequence). This CDR3 contains 13 residues. This chain's CDR3 is CAWGLGSSYEQYF.

This sequence joins TRBV29-1 and TRBJ2-3. CDR1 is SQVTM, CDR2 ANQGSEA, per germline. This CDR3 is built from 11 residues. CDR3 amino acids: CSVDYRTTQYF.

The chain couples TRBV28 to TRBJ2-7. The length of the CDR3 is 13 residues. Germline lookup yields CDR1 MDHEN and CDR2 SYDVKM. CDR3 sequence: CASSLTTNYEQYF. Based on the CDR3 plus reference TRBV28 and TRBJ2-7, the full variable domain is DVKVTQSSRYLVKRTGEKVFLECVQDMDHENMFWYRQDPGLGLRLIYFSYDVKMKEKGDIPEGYSVSREKKERFSLILESASTNQTSMYLCASSLTTNYEQYFGPGTRLTVT.

The chain is built from TRBV20-1 and TRBJ2-1. Germline CDR1 reads DFQATT; CDR2 reads SNEGSKA (reference sequence). CDR3 length equals 14 residues. The CDR3 sequence: CSARDQVKYNEQFF.